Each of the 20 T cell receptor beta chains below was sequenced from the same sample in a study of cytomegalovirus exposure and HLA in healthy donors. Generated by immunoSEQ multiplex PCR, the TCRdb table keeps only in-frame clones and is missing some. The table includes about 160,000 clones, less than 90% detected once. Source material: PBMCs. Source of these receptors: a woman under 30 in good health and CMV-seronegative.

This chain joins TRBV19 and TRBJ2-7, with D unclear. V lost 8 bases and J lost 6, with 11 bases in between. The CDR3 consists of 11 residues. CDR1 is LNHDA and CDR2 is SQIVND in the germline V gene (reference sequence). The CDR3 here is CASLNLGEQYF. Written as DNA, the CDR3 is TGTGCCAGTTTGAACCTAGGCGAGCAGTACTTC.

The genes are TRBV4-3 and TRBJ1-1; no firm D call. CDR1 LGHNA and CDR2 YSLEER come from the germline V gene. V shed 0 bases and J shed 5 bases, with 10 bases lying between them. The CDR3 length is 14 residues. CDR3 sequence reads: CASSQDGGGTEAFF. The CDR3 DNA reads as TGCGCCAGCAGCCAAGATGGAGGAGGTACTGAAGCTTTCTTT.

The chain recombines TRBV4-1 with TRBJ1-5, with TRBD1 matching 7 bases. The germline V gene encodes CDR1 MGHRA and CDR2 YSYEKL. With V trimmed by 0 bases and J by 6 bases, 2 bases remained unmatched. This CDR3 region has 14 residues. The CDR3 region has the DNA TGCGCCAGCAGCCAAGAACAGGGGAGTCAGCCCCAGCATTTT. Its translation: CASSQEQGSQPQHF.

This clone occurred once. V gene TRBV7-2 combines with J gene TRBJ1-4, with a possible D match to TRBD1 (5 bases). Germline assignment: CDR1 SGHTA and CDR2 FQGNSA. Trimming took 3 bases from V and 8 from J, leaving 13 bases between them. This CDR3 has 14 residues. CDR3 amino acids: CASSFGRGGEKLFF. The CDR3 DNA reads TGTGCCAGCAGCTTTGGTAGGGGAGGGGAAAAACTGTTTTTT.

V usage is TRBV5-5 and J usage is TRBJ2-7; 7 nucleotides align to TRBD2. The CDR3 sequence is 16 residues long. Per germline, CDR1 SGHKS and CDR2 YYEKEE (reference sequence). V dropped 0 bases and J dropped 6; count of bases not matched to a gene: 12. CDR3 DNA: TGTGCCAGCAGCTTGGTCCCCACTAGCGAAAGGGGCGAGCAGTACTTC. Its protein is CASSLVPTSERGEQYF. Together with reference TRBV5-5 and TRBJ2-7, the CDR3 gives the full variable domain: DAGVTQSPTHLIKTRGQQVTLRCSPISGHKSVSWYQQVLGQGPQFIFQYYEKEERGRGNFPDRFSARQFPNYSSELNVNALLLGDSALYLCASSLVPTSERGEQYFGPGTRLTVT.

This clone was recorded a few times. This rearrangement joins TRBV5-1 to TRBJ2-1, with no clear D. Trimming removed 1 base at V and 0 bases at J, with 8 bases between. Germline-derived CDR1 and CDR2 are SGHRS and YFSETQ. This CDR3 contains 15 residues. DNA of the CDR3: TGCGCCAGCAGCTTGAACCCCAGCTCCTACAATGAGCAGTTCTTC. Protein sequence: CASSLNPSSYNEQFF.

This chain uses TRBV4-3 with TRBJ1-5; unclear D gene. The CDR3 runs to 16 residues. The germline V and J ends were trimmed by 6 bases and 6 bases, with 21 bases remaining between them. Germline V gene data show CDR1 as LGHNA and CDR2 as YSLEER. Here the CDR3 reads CASRGWVFEGGQPQHF. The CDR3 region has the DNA TGCGCCAGCAGAGGGTGGGTGTTCGAGGGTGGTCAGCCCCAGCATTTT.

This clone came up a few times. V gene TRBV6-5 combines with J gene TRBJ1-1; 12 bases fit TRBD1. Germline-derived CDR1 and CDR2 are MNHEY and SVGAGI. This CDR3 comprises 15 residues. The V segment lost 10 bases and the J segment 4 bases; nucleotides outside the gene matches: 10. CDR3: CATHGTGGAGTEAFF. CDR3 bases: TGTGCCACCCACGGGACAGGGGGCGCGGGCACTGAAGCTTTCTTT.

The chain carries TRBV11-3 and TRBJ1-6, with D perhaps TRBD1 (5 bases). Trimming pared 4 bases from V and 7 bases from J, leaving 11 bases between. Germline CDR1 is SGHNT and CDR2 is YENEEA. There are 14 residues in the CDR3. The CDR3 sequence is CASSSGGQNSPLHF. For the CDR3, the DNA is TGTGCCAGCAGCTCCGGCGGACAAAATTCACCCCTCCACTTT.

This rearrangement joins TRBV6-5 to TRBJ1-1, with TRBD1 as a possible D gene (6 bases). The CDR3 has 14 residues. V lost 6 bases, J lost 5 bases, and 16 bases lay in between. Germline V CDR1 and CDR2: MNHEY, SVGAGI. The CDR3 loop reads CASSSQGRETEAFF. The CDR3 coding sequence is TGTGCCAGCAGCTCCCAGGGGAGAGAAACTGAAGCTTTCTTT.

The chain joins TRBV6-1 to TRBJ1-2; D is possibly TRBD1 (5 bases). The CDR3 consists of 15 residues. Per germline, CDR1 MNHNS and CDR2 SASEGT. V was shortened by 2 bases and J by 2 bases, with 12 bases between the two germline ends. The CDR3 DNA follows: TGTGCCAGCAGTGAACAACAGGTGGGGAACTATGGCTACACCTTC. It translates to CASSEQQVGNYGYTF.

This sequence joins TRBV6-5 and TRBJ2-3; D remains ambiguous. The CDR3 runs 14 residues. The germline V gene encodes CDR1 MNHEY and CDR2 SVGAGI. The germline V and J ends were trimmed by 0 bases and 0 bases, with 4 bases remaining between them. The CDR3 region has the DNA TGTGCCAGCAGTTACTCCAGAAGCACAGATACGCAGTATTTT. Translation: CASSYSRSTDTQYF.

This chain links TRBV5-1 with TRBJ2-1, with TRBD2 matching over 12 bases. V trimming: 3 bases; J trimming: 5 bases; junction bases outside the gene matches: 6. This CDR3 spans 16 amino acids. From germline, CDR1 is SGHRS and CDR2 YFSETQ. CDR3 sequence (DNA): TGCGCCAGCAGCTCCCGGACTAGCGGGACCAACAATGAGCAGTTCTTC. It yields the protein CASSSRTSGTNNEQFF.

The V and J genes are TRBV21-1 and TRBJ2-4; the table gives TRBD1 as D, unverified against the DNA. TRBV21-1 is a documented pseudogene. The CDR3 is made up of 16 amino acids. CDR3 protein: CASSTRDTKAKNIQYF. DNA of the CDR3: TGTGCCAGCAGCACTCGGGACACCAAGGCCAAAAACATTCAGTACTTC.

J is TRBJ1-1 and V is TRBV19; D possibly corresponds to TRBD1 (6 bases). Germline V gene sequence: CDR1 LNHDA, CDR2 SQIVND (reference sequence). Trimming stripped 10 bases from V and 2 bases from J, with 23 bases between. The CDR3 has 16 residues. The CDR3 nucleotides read TGTGCCACCTCGGAAAGGACAGAGTGGGGAAACACTGAAGCTTTCTTT. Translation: CATSERTEWGNTEAFF.

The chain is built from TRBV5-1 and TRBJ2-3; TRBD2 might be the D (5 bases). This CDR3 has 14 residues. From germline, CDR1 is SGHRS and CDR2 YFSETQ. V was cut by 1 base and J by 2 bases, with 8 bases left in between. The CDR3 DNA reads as TGCGCCAGCAGCTTGAGCGGCGTCACAGATACGCAGTATTTT. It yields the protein CASSLSGVTDTQYF. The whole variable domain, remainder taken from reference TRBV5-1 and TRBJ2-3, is KAGVTQTPRYLIKTRGQQVTLSCSPISGHRSVSWYQQTPGQGLQFLFEYFSETQRNKGNFPGRFSGRQFSNSRSEMNVSTLELGDSALYLCASSLSGVTDTQYFGPGTRLTVL.

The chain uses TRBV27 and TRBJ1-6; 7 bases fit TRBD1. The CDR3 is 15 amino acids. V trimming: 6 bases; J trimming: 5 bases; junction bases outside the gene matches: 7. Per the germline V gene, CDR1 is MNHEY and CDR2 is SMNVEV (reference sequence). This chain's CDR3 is CASSLTGTDNSPLHF. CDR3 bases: TGTGCCAGCAGCCTCACCGGGACAGATAATTCACCCCTCCACTTT.

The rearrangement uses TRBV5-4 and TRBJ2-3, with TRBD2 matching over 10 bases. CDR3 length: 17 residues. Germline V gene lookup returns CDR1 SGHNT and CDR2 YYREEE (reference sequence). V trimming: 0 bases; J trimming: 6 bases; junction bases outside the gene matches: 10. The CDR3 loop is CASSLGSGRRGVDTQYF. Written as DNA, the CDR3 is TGTGCCAGCAGCTTGGGTAGCGGGAGGCGAGGGGTCGATACGCAGTATTTT.

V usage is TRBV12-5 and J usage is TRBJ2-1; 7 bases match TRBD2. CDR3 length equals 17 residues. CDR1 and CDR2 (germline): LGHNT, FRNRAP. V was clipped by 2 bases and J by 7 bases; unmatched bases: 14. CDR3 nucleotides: TGTGCTAGTGGTTTGCCCCGAGGTCTAGCGGAATTTAATGAGCAGTTCTTC. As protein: CASGLPRGLAEFNEQFF.

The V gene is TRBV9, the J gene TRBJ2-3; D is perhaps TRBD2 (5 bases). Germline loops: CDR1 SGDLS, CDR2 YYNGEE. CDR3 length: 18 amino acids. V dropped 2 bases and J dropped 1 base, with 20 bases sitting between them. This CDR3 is CASSVAMTPDSRTDTQYF. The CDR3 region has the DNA TGTGCCAGCAGCGTTGCGATGACTCCGGACTCCCGCACAGATACGCAGTATTTT.